This T cell receptor beta chain was obtained from a study of early T cells in non-severe SARS-CoV-2 infection. At the level of the study: Alpha and beta chains were unpaired, from unsorted whole-blood bulk RNA.

Study-wide results and limits: VDJdb-based matching was biased toward anti-spike CD8 responses and missed private and CD4 specificities.

This clonotype appeared many times. Antigen: not known. As part of library construction, unique molecular identifiers were attached to individual cDNA molecules. TCRdb passed the 5' RACE reads through MiXCR, listing each CDR3 protein once. The sample contains approximately 77,000 distinct CDR3 sequences, about 5% of which appear only once. Here the sequenced sample was whole blood, taken at baseline. The sequence was obtained from an adult who was a healthcare worker with PCR-confirmed SARS-CoV-2 infection or an uninfected control (not recorded which).

CDR3 region: CASSQDRDRSSYEQYF. CDR3 nucleotides: TGCGCCAGCAGCCAAGACCGGGACAGGAGCTCCTACGAGCAGTACTTC. The V and J genes are TRBV4-1 and TRBJ2-7, with TRBD1 matching over 8 bases. CDR3 length equals 16 residues. Germline V CDR1 and CDR2: MGHRA, YSYEKL. After removal of 0 bases from V and 0 bases from J, the junction contained 4 bases not matched to a gene.